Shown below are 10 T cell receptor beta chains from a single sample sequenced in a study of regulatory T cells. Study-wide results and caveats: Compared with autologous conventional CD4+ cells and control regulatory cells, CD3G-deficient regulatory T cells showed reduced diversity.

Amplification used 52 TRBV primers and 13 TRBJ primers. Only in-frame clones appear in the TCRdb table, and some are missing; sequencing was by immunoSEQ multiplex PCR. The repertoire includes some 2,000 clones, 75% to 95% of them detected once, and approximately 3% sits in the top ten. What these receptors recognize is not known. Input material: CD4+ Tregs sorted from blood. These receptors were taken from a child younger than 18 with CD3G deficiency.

This chain's CDR3 is CASSANSYEQYF. CDR3 DNA: TGTGCCAGCAGTGCAAACTCCTACGAGCAGTACTTC. The gene calls are TRBV11-2 and TRBJ2-7; no definite D call. Per germline, CDR1 SGHAT and CDR2 FQNNGV. V lost 6 bases and J lost 0, with 6 bases in between. The CDR3 runs 12 residues. Looking up the rest from reference TRBV11-2 and TRBJ2-7 gives the full variable domain: EAGVAQSPRYKIIEKRQSVAFWCNPISGHATLYWYQQILGQGPKLLIQFQNNGVVDDSQLPKDRFSAERLKGVDSTLKIQPAKLEDSAVYLCASSANSYEQYFGPGTRLTVT.

The CDR3, as DNA: TGTGCCAGCAGCTTAGGGGGGAAAGGGGCCAATGAGCAGTTCTTC. Its protein is CASSLGGKGANEQFF. The rearrangement joins TRBV7-9 to TRBJ2-1, with D possibly called TRBD1 or TRBD2 (5 bases each). The CDR3 has 15 amino acids. Trimming stripped 1 base from V and 6 bases from J, with 13 bases between. Germline lookup yields CDR1 SEHNR and CDR2 FQNEAQ (reference sequence).

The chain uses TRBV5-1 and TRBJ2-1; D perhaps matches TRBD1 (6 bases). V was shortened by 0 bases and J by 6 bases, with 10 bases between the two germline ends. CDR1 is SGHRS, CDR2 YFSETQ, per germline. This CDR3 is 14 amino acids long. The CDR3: CASSLGGQTNEQFF. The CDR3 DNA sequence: TGCGCCAGCAGCTTGGGGGGACAAACCAATGAGCAGTTCTTC.

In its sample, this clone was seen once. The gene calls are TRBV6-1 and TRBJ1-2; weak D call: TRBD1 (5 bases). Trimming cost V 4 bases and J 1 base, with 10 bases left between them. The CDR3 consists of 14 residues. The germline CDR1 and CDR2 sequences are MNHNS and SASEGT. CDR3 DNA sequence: TGTGCCAGCAGTGGGGGCACCGGTAACTATGGCTACACCTTC. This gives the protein CASSGGTGNYGYTF.

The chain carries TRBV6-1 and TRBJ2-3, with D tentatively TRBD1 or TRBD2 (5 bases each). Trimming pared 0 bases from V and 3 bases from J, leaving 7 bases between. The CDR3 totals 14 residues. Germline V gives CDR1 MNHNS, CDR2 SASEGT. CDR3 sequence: CASSEAWGTDTQYF. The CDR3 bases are TGTGCCAGCAGTGAAGCCTGGGGGACAGATACGCAGTATTTT.

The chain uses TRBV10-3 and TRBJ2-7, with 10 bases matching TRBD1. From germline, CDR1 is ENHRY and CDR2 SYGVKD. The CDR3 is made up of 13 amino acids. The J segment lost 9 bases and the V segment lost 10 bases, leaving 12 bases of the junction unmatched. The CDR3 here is CASRLDRGMGQYF. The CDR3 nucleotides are TGTGCCAGCCGCCTGGACAGGGGGATGGGGCAGTACTTC.

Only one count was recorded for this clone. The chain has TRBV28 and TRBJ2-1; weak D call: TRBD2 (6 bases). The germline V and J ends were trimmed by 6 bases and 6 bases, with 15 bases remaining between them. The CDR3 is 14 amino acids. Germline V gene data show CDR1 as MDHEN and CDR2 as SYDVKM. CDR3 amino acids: CASRRDGVVNEQFF. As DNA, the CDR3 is TGTGCCAGCAGGCGGGACGGTGTCGTCAATGAGCAGTTCTTC.

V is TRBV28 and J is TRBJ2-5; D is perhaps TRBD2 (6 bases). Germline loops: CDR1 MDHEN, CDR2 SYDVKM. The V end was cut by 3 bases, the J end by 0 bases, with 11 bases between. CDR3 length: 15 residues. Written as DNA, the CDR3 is TGTGCCAGCAGTTTGAACCTAGCGTACCAAGAGACCCAGTACTTC. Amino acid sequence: CASSLNLAYQETQYF. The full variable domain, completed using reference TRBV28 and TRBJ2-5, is DVKVTQSSRYLVKRTGEKVFLECVQDMDHENMFWYRQDPGLGLRLIYFSYDVKMKEKGDIPEGYSVSREKKERFSLILESASTNQTSMYLCASSLNLAYQETQYFGPGTRLLVL.

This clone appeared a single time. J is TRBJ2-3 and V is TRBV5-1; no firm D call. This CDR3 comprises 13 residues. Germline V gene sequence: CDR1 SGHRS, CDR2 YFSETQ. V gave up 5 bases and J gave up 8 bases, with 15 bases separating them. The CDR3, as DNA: TGCGCCAGCAGACCCGACCCTTCGGGTACGCAGTATTTT. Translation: CASRPDPSGTQYF.

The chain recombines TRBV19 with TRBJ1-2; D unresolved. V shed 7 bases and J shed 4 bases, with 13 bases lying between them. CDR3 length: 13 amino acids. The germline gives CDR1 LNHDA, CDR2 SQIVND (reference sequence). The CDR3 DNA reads TGTGCCAGTACATCCGGCAGTTCCTATGGCTACACCTTC. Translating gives CASTSGSSYGYTF. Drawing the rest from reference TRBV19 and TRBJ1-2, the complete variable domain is DGGITQSPKYLFRKEGQNVTLSCEQNLNHDAMYWYRQDPGQGLRLIYYSQIVNDFQKGDIAEGYSVSREKKESFPLTVTSAQKNPTAFYLCASTSGSSYGYTFGSGTRLTVV.